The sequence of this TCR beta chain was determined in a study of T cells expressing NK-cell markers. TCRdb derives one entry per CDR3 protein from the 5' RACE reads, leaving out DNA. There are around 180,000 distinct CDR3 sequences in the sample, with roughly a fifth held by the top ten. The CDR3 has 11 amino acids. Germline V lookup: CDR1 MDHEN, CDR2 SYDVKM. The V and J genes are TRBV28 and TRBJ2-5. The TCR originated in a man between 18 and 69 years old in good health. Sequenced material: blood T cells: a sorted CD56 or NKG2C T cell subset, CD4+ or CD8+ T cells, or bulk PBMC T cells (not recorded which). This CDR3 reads CASRYVETQYF.